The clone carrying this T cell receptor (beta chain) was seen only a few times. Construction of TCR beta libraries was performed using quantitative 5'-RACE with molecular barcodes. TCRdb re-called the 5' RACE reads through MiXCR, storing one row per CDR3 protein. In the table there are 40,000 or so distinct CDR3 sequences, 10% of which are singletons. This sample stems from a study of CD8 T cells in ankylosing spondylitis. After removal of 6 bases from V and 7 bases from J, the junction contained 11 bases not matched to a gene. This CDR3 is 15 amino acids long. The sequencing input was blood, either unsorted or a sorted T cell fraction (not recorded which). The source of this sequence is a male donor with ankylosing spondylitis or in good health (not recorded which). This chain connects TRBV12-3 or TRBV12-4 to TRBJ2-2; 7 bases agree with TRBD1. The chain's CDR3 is CASSTLQAGGGELFF. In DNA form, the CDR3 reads TGTGCCAGCAGCACCCTCCAGGCAGGGGGCGGGGAGCTGTTTTTT.